This T cell receptor beta chain derives from a study of early T cells in non-severe SARS-CoV-2 infection. Study-level background: Sequencing of unsorted whole blood was done on bulk RNA, leaving chains unpaired. Overall study findings and caveats: A preference for anti-spike CD8 responses marked VDJdb matching, which missed private and CD4 specificities.

The CDR3 loop spans 13 amino acids. Germline trimming cut 3 bases from V and 7 bases from J; bases unmatched to any gene: 5. Germline V gene data show CDR1 as DFQATT and CDR2 as SNEGSKA (reference sequence). To note about this clonotype: The antigen is not known.

Attachment of unique molecular identifiers was made to individual cDNA molecules. TCRdb recomputed calls from the 5' RACE reads with MiXCR, one row per CDR3 protein. This table has some 59,000 distinct CDR3 sequences, approximately 10% appearing once. The chain employs TRBV20-1 and TRBJ1-1; 10 nucleotides agree with TRBD1. The specimen comprised whole blood, sampled at baseline. This receptor was obtained from an adult who was a healthcare worker with PCR-confirmed SARS-CoV-2 infection or an uninfected control (not recorded which). The DNA of the CDR3 is TGCAGTGCTAGGGGACAGGGGACGCGTGAAGCTTTCTTT. Translated, it gives CSARGQGTREAFF.